The 32 T cell receptor beta chains given below trace back to one sample, sequenced in a study of shared clonotypes between healthy human individuals. Measured with immunoSEQ multiplex PCR; TCRdb has only the in-frame clones, and not every one. The sample has about 1.1 million clones; 60% to 85% are singletons. The sample consisted of memory CD4+ T cells from PBMCs. Documented subset: CD45RA-negative fraction. These receptors were taken from a young man in good health. Some clones in this sample may be carry-over from other donors' samples.

The chain recombines TRBV6-6 with TRBJ2-7, with D perhaps matching TRBD1 or TRBD2 (5 bases each). CDR1 is MNHNY and CDR2 is SVGAGI in the germline V gene (reference sequence). This CDR3 comprises 15 residues. V was trimmed by 6 bases and J by 5 bases, leaving 20 bases between them. The CDR3 coding sequence is TGTGCCAGCAGCCCACGCTCGAGGGGATCCAACGAGCAGTACTTC. Translated, it gives CASSPRSRGSNEQYF.

The chain links TRBV9 to TRBJ2-2; D possibly corresponds to TRBD2 (5 bases). The germline gives CDR1 SGDLS, CDR2 YYNGEE. V was cut by 4 bases and J by 5 bases, with 15 bases left in between. The length of the CDR3 is 15 residues. The DNA of the CDR3 is TGTGCCAGCAGCTTCGGTCCACCGGGGACCGGGGAGCTGTTTTTT. Translated: CASSFGPPGTGELFF.

Only one count was recorded for this clone. This sequence joins TRBV5-4 and TRBJ2-3; no clear D gene. The CDR3 loop spans 15 amino acids. Germline V gene lookup returns CDR1 SGHNT and CDR2 YYREEE (reference sequence). V was clipped by 4 bases and J by 0 bases, with 12 bases between them. CDR3 residues: CASSPEGTSTDTQYF. The CDR3 bases are TGTGCCAGCAGCCCGGAAGGTACTAGCACAGATACGCAGTATTTT. Looking up the rest from reference TRBV5-4 and TRBJ2-3 gives the full variable domain: ETGVTQSPTHLIKTRGQQVTLRCSSQSGHNTVSWYQQALGQGPQFIFQYYREEENGRGNFPPRFSGLQFPNYSSELNVNALELDDSALYLCASSPEGTSTDTQYFGPGTRLTVL.

This clone was counted only a few times. The chain carries TRBV7-2 and TRBJ2-1; the match to TRBD2 covers 10 bases. Looked up from germline, CDR1 is SGHTA and CDR2 is FQGNSA. This CDR3 contains 15 residues. Trimming took 3 bases from V and 2 from J; bases not matched to a gene: 1. CDR3 residues: CASSFGTSAYNEQFF. CDR3 DNA: TGTGCCAGCAGCTTCGGGACTAGCGCCTACAATGAGCAGTTCTTC.

This rearrangement joins TRBV5-4 to TRBJ1-1, with D perhaps matching TRBD1 (5 bases). The ends were cut back, 2 bases at V and 1 base at J, with 9 bases in the middle. Germline V gives CDR1 SGHNT, CDR2 YYREEE (reference sequence). This CDR3 comprises 14 residues. The CDR3 DNA is TGTGCCAGCAGCTTAATCAGGGCGAACACTGAAGCTTTCTTT. It translates to CASSLIRANTEAFF.

This clone was found many times. This chain links TRBV11-3 with TRBJ2-1; D unresolved. The CDR3 runs 14 residues. Germline V CDR1 and CDR2: SGHNT, YENEEA. V was clipped by 4 bases and J by 1 base, with 8 bases between them. The CDR3 DNA reads as TGTGCCAGCAGCTCGTCGATGTCCTACAATGAGCAGTTCTTC. Protein sequence: CASSSSMSYNEQFF.

V is TRBV7-9 and J is TRBJ2-1, with 7 positions matching TRBD2. V lost 5 bases, J lost 5 bases, and 9 bases stayed unmatched. Looked up from germline, CDR1 is SEHNR and CDR2 is FQNEAQ (reference sequence). The CDR3 consists of 15 residues. CDR3 residues: CASSLEGRVHNEQFF. In DNA form, the CDR3 reads TGTGCCAGCAGCCTGGAGGGGAGGGTTCACAATGAGCAGTTCTTC.

The CDR3 loop is CASSVGGTGGADTQYF. The CDR3 bases are TGTGCCAGCAGCGTAGGCGGGACAGGGGGGGCAGATACGCAGTATTTT. This chain links TRBV9 with TRBJ2-3; 11 bases are shared with TRBD1. The V gene's germline CDR1 is SGDLS and CDR2 YYNGEE. This CDR3 has 16 residues. V trimming: 0 bases; J trimming: 4 bases; junction bases outside the gene matches: 4.

Concerning this clone itself: One end of the junction varies from germline; a read error may be responsible. The chain is built from TRBV5-1 and TRBJ2-7; tentative D call: TRBD2 (6 bases). Germline V gene data show CDR1 as SGHRS and CDR2 as YFSETQ. This CDR3 is 15 amino acids long. The CDR3, as DNA: TGCGCCAGCAAGGCTGACGGGAGTGGGTCCTCCGAGCAGTACTTC. Its protein product is CASKADGSGSSEQYF. Full variable domain (missing parts from reference TRBV5-1 and TRBJ2-7): KAGVTQTPRYLIKTRGQQVTLSCSPISGHRSVSWYQQTPGQGLQFLFEYFSETQRNKGNFPGRFSGRQFSNSRSEMNVSTLELGDSALYLCASKADGSGSSEQYFGPGTRLTVT.

The chain is built from TRBV5-1 and TRBJ2-3; D is perhaps TRBD1 (6 bases). CDR1 SGHRS and CDR2 YFSETQ come from the germline V gene. Between the trimmed V and J ends, which lost 0 bases and 2 bases, there was a span of 10 bases. The CDR3 length is 15 residues. The CDR3 DNA reads TGCGCCAGCAGCTTGGCGCCAGGGGCCACAGATACGCAGTATTTT. Its protein product is CASSLAPGATDTQYF.

V usage is TRBV27 and J usage is TRBJ2-5; D assignment may be TRBD1 or TRBD2 (6 bases each). Germline loops: CDR1 MNHEY, CDR2 SMNVEV (reference sequence). This CDR3 has 17 residues. V was clipped by 2 bases and J by 4 bases, with 20 bases between them. DNA for the CDR3: TGTGCCAGCAGTTTAGGGGGGACAATACCAGAACGAGAGACCCAGTACTTC. It is translated as CASSLGGTIPERETQYF.

The chain has TRBV28 and TRBJ1-5; a possible D gene is TRBD1 (5 bases). Germline assignment: CDR1 MDHEN and CDR2 SYDVKM. The CDR3 covers 14 residues. The V end was cut by 5 bases, the J end by 6 bases, with 14 bases between. For the CDR3, the DNA is TGTGCCAGCAGTCAGCCGGCGGGGGTTCAGCCCCAGCATTTT. As protein: CASSQPAGVQPQHF.

The chain uses TRBV6-5 and TRBJ1-2; D is ambiguous. Trimming removed 5 bases from V and 2 bases from J, with 9 bases in between. The CDR3 covers 13 residues. CDR1 MNHEY and CDR2 SVGAGI come from the germline V gene. This CDR3 reads CASSPSGNYGYTF. CDR3 nucleotide sequence: TGTGCCAGCAGTCCTTCCGGGAACTATGGCTACACCTTC.

The chain has TRBV13 and TRBJ2-7, with 9 positions matching TRBD2. Germline assignment: CDR1 PRHDT and CDR2 FYEKMQ (reference sequence). The CDR3 has 15 residues. V lost 5 bases to trimming and J lost 7 bases; unmatched junction nucleotides: 12. The CDR3 region is CASSRNSGGPREQYF. The CDR3 DNA is TGTGCCAGCAGCCGAAATAGCGGGGGCCCTAGGGAGCAGTACTTC.

The chain uses TRBV9 and TRBJ2-5; D is undetermined. Germline V CDR1 and CDR2: SGDLS, YYNGEE. V was cut by 0 bases and J by 5 bases, with 11 bases left in between. The CDR3 is 14 amino acids. The CDR3 nucleotides read TGTGCCAGCAGCGTAGTTCCGGATGTGGAGACCCAGTACTTC. This encodes CASSVVPDVETQYF.

The gene calls are TRBV5-8 and TRBJ2-5; possibly TRBD2 for D (5 bases). Germline V gene lookup returns CDR1 SGHTS and CDR2 YDEGEE. Between the trimmed V and J ends, which lost 1 base and 1 base, there was a span of 8 bases. CDR3 length: 14 amino acids. The CDR3: CASSLWESQETQYF. CDR3 coding DNA: TGTGCCAGCAGCTTGTGGGAGTCCCAAGAGACCCAGTACTTC.

The chain recombines TRBV27 with TRBJ2-5, with TRBD1 matching 8 bases. Germline loops: CDR1 MNHEY, CDR2 SMNVEV (reference sequence). CDR3 size: 16 residues. V shed 0 bases, J shed 3 bases, and the junction held 6 bases outside the gene matches. The CDR3 spells CASSLSTGAGKETQYF. The CDR3 bases are TGTGCCAGCAGTTTATCGACAGGGGCGGGTAAAGAGACCCAGTACTTC.

The genes are TRBV7-6 and TRBJ2-7; TRBD1 agrees at 7 bases. The V and J ends lost 2 bases and 4 bases, in that order; junction bases with no gene match: 8. Per the germline V gene, CDR1 is SGHVS and CDR2 is FNYEAQ. CDR3 length: 15 amino acids. The CDR3 sequence is CASSLRGQDRYEQYF. CDR3 DNA: TGTGCCAGCAGCTTAAGAGGACAGGATAGATACGAGCAGTACTTC.

The V gene is TRBV15, the J gene TRBJ2-1; a weak D match, TRBD1 (5 bases). CDR1 and CDR2 (germline): LNHNV, YYDKDF (reference sequence). V was pared by 1 base and J by 2 bases, with 9 bases between. CDR3 length: 15 residues. The CDR3 region has the DNA TGTGCCACCAGCAGAGCAGGGATACCCTACAATGAGCAGTTCTTC. Its translation is CATSRAGIPYNEQFF.

As regards this clone: This may arise from a read error, as a much more abundant clone is one base away. This CDR3 is also generated by other DNA sequences in the sample. The chain links TRBV4-1 to TRBJ2-3; 11 nucleotides agree with TRBD1. The germline gives CDR1 MGHRA, CDR2 YSYEKL. The length of the CDR3 is 17 residues. After removal of 8 bases from V and 2 bases from J, the junction contained 12 bases not matched to a gene. The DNA of the CDR3 is TGCGCCAGCCGTCTATCCGGGACAGGGGGGAACACAGATACGCAGTATTTT. It is translated as CASRLSGTGGNTDTQYF.

This clone was detected ten times or more. Other DNA sequences in this sample translate to the same CDR3. V and J are TRBV30 and TRBJ1-1; D uncertain. Trimming stripped 4 bases from V and 6 bases from J, with 15 bases between. This CDR3 has 13 amino acids. Germline loops: CDR1 GTSNPN, CDR2 SVGIG (reference sequence). The CDR3 sequence: CAWTESGYAEAFF. The CDR3 coding sequence is TGTGCCTGGACCGAATCGGGGTACGCTGAAGCTTTCTTT.

This clone was picked up a small number of times. The chain links TRBV2 to TRBJ1-2; tentative D call: TRBD1 (5 bases). V was trimmed by 5 bases and J by 7 bases, leaving 17 bases between them. CDR1 is SNHLY, CDR2 FYNNEI, per germline. The CDR3 is made up of 14 amino acids. The CDR3 coding sequence is TGTGCCAGCAGTCGGGACTCTATATCCGGTGGCTACACCTTC. Protein: CASSRDSISGGYTF.

The genes are TRBV7-9 and TRBJ1-1, with D unresolved. The V gene's germline CDR1 is SEHNR and CDR2 FQNEAQ (reference sequence). This CDR3 spans 14 amino acids. V lost 5 bases, J lost 0 bases, and 10 bases lay in between. The CDR3 loop is CASSPDWVNTEAFF. The CDR3 coding sequence is TGTGCCAGCAGCCCCGACTGGGTGAACACTGAAGCTTTCTTT. Filled out from reference TRBV7-9 and TRBJ1-1, the complete variable domain reads DTGVSQNPRHKITKRGQNVTFRCDPISEHNRLYWYRQTLGQGPEFLTYFQNEAQLEKSRLLSDRFSAERPKGSFSTLEIQRTEQGDSAMYLCASSPDWVNTEAFFGQGTRLTVV.

The genes are TRBV29-1 and TRBJ2-7, with D perhaps TRBD1 (5 bases). V was pared by 4 bases and J by 8 bases, with 15 bases between. Per germline, CDR1 SQVTM and CDR2 ANQGSEA. There are 12 residues in the CDR3. As DNA, the CDR3 is TGCAGCGTTGGAGAATTACAGGAAAAGCAGTACTTC. It is translated as CSVGELQEKQYF.

This clone was seen a handful of times. V usage is TRBV4-1 and J usage is TRBJ2-4; D gene uncertain. Germline-derived CDR1 and CDR2 are MGHRA and YSYEKL. This CDR3 is built from 17 residues. V lost 5 bases to trimming and J lost 6 bases, with 23 bases between them. CDR3 bases: TGCGCCAGCAGCTCTATTCCCCGGGCCCCCCGGGTAAACATTCAGTACTTC. It codes for CASSSIPRAPRVNIQYF.

The chain has TRBV5-1 and TRBJ2-2; 7 bases agree with TRBD1. This CDR3 spans 14 amino acids. CDR1 SGHRS and CDR2 YFSETQ come from the germline V gene. J gave up 7 bases and V 4 bases, and 7 bases lay outside the gene matches. The CDR3 region is CASSTGQFSGELFF. CDR3 sequence (DNA): TGCGCCAGCAGCACGGGACAGTTTAGCGGGGAGCTGTTTTTT.

V and J are TRBV6-4 and TRBJ2-1; maybe TRBD2 (5 bases). Looked up from germline, CDR1 is MRHNA and CDR2 is SNTAGT. The CDR3 contains 15 residues. V was trimmed by 10 bases and J by 2 bases, leaving 18 bases between them. The CDR3 sequence: CATRSSGEPYNEQFF. The CDR3 DNA is TGTGCCACCCGTTCCAGCGGCGAACCCTACAATGAGCAGTTCTTC.

This rearrangement joins TRBV7-2 to TRBJ1-3; perhaps TRBD1 as D (6 bases). CDR1 is SGHTA, CDR2 FQGNSA, per germline. V was cut by 6 bases and J by 0 bases, with 9 bases left in between. The CDR3 has 14 residues. The CDR3 reads CASRQDSSGNTIYF. The CDR3 coding sequence is TGTGCCAGCAGACAGGACAGCTCTGGAAACACCATATATTTT. Full variable domain (rest looked up from reference TRBV7-2 and TRBJ1-3): GAGVSQSPSNKVTEKGKDVELRCDPISGHTALYWYRQSLGQGLEFLIYFQGNSAPDKSGLPSDRFSAERTGGSVSTLTIQRTQQEDSAVYLCASRQDSSGNTIYFGEGSWLTVV.

The J gene is TRBJ1-2, the V gene TRBV5-1, with D tentatively TRBD1 (6 bases). The CDR3 length is 13 residues. Per germline, CDR1 SGHRS and CDR2 YFSETQ. Trimming shortened V by 4 bases and J by 6 bases, and 13 bases separated the two germline ends. The CDR3 is CASSPSYRDGYTF. The CDR3 DNA sequence: TGCGCCAGCAGCCCATCCTACAGGGATGGCTACACCTTC.

The sample holds one count of this clone. V and J are TRBV6-1 and TRBJ2-3; 9 bases are a match to TRBD1. Germline V CDR1 and CDR2: MNHNS, SASEGT. Losses at the gene ends were 3 bases for V and 8 bases for J; bases not matched to a gene: 9. The CDR3 is 15 amino acids. In DNA form, the CDR3 reads TGTGCCAGCAGTGAGGGCGGGACAGGGTTTGGTACGCAGTATTTT. Translated: CASSEGGTGFGTQYF.

Here the CDR3 reads CATSINQETQYF. The DNA for the CDR3 is TGTGCCACCAGCATAAACCAAGAGACCCAGTACTTC. J is TRBJ2-5 and V is TRBV15; D not certain. Germline values: CDR1 LNHNV, CDR2 YYDKDF (reference sequence). Trimming stripped 4 bases from V and 0 bases from J, with 3 bases between. The CDR3 covers 12 residues.

The genes are TRBV18 and TRBJ1-3; TRBD1 matches 9 bases. This CDR3 has 16 residues. The V gene end was trimmed by 4 bases and the J gene end by 2 bases; junction bases not matched to a gene: 6. Per germline, CDR1 KGHSH and CDR2 LQKENI. CDR3 residues: CASSLGTGNTGNTIYF. CDR3 in DNA: TGTGCCAGCTCACTGGGGACAGGGAATACTGGAAACACCATATATTTT.